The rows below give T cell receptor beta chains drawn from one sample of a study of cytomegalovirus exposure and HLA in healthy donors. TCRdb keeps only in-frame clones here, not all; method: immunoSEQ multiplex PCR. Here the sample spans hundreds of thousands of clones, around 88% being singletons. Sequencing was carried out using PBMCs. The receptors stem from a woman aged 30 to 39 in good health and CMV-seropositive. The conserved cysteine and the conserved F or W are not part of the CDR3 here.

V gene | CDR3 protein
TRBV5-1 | ASSPTITSGSYEQY
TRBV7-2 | ASSSSYPGELF
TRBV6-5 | ASSNSLSTDTQY
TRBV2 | ASSAVGGPAHAEAF
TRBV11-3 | ASSFYDSPEQY
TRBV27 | ASSFGPINQPQH
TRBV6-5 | ASSSGLAGGQY
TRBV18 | ASSPPRGFSGNTIY
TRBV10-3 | AIRIGGGDEQF
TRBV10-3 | AISTDRGMYEQY
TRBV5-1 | ASSLSGRGHNEQF
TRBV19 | ASSISSGSNFEQY
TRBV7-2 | ASSDPGLAGSEQY
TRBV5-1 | ASSSIAGGPLDEQY
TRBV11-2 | ASSFQSPSSYEQY
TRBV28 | ASSVQGRHAF
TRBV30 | AWGKDSNNQPQH
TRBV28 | ASSVDRGTEAF
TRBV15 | ATSRGTVYEQY
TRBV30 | AWSREGNQPQH
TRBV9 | ASSVGPGTESTGELF
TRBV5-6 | ASTQQGLSYGYT
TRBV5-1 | ASSHETRSEQF
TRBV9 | ASSVSPSTYEQY
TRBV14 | ASSQHGTVNTEAF
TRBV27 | ASSFTRGPDQPQH
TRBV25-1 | ASSEFYWGTGTHNEQF
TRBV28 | ASSFQGEVTEAF
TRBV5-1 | ASKTGGFFMNTEAF
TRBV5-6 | ASSLQGALISETQY
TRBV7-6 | ASSPTPPGQALLWEKLF
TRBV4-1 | ASTMTGLSKNIQY
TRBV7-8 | ASSLFSTGEQY
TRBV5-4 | ASSLERVSVYGYT
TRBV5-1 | ASSHSPGQGVYGYT
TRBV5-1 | ASSPGDQETQY
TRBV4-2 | ASSQEWSGVDGYT
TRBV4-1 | ASSHPGVGPGSEQY
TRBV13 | ASSLTGSISYEQY
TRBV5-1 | ASSRGTPSYEQY